These 5 T cell receptor beta chains came from one sample sequenced in a study of Graves' ophthalmopathy and Graves' hyperthyroidism. Scientists amplified the TCR beta CDR3 regions from RNA transcripts. The first round was an RT-PCR with HTBI primers, and the second round was a multiplex PCR. MiXCR, applied by TCRdb to the multiplex PCR reads, yields one record per CDR3 protein. The sample includes 200,000 to 250,000 distinct CDR3 sequences, 20% to 25% of them seen just once. Specimen: peripheral blood. The receptor set was obtained from a woman between 50 and 59 years old with Graves' ophthalmopathy.

The chain couples TRBV3-1 to TRBJ2-7, with D unclear. CDR1 and CDR2 from the germline V gene are LGHDT and YNNKEL (reference sequence). Trimming shortened V by 6 bases and J by 7 bases, and 13 bases separated the two germline ends. The CDR3 is made up of 12 amino acids. For the CDR3, the DNA is TGTGCCAGCAGTATCCCTCAAGGAGAGCAGTACTTC. Protein product: CASSIPQGEQYF.

At least ten counts were recorded for this clonotype. CDR3 DNA sequence: TGTGCCAGTAGTTACTCTCGACAGGGAAATCAGCCCCAGCATTTT. This encodes CASSYSRQGNQPQHF. J is TRBJ1-5 and V is TRBV19; 7 bases are a match to TRBD1. The V gene's germline CDR1 is LNHDA and CDR2 SQIVND (reference sequence). The V and J ends lost 5 bases and 4 bases, in that order; junction bases with no gene match: 8. CDR3 size: 15 residues.

This clonotype showed up just a few times. J is TRBJ2-2 and V is TRBV20-1; D possibly corresponds to TRBD1 (5 bases). Germline V CDR1 and CDR2: DFQATT, SNEGSKA (reference sequence). This CDR3 is 13 amino acids long. The ends were cut back, 5 bases at V and 7 bases at J, with 14 bases in the middle. The CDR3 region has the DNA TGCAGTGCTCCCTCGGACACCCACGGGGAGCTGTTTTTT. It specifies CSAPSDTHGELFF.

Ten or more counts support this clonotype. The chain couples TRBV20-1 to TRBJ2-5; no reliable D call. The V gene's germline CDR1 is DFQATT and CDR2 SNEGSKA (reference sequence). CDR3 size: 10 residues. V was trimmed by 4 bases and J by 5 bases, leaving 5 bases between them. The CDR3 loop is CSAKSETQYF. CDR3 coding DNA: TGCAGTGCTAAGTCGGAGACCCAGTACTTC.

This clonotype was counted a few times. This chain joins TRBV20-1 and TRBJ2-7; D may be TRBD2 (6 bases). The V gene's germline CDR1 is DFQATT and CDR2 SNEGSKA (reference sequence). This CDR3 contains 14 residues. V was clipped by 7 bases and J by 0 bases, with 16 bases between them. The CDR3 reads CSVWSGESSYEQYF. The CDR3 DNA reads as TGCAGTGTTTGGTCGGGAGAGAGCTCCTACGAGCAGTACTTC.